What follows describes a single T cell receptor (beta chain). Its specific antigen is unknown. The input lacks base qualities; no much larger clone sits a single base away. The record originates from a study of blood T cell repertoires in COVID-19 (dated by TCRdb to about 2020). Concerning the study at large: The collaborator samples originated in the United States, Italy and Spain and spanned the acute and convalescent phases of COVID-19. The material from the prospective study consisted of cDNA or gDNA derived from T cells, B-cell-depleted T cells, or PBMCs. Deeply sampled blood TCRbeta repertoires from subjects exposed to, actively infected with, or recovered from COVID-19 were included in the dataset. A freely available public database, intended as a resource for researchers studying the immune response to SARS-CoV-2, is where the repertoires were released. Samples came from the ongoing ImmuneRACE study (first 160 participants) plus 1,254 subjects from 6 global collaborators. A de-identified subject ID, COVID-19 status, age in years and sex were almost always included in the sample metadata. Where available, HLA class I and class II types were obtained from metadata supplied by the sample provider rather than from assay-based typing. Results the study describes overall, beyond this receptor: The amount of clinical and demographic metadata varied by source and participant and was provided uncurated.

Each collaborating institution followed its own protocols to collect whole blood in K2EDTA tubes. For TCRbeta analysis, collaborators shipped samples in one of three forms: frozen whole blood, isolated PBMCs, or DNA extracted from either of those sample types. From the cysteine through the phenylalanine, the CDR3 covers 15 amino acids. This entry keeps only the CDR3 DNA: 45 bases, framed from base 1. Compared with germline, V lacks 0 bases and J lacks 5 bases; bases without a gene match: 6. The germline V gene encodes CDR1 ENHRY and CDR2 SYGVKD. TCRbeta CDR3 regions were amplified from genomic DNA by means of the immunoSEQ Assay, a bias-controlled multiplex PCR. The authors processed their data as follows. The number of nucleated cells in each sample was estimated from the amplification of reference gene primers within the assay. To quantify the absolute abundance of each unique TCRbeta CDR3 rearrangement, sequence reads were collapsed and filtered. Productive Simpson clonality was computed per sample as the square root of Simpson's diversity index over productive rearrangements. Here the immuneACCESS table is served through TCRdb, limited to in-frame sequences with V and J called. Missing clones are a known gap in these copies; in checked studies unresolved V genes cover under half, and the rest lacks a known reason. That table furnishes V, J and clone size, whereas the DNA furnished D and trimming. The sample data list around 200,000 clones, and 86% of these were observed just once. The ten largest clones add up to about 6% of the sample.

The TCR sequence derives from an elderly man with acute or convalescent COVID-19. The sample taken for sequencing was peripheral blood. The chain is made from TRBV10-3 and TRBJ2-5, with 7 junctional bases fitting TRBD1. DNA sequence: TGTGCCATCAGTGAGTCACAGGGGAATTGGGAGACCCAGTACTTC. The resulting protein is CAISESQGNWETQYF.